Below are 2 T cell receptor beta chains sequenced from a single sample in a study of blood T cells in healthy people across ages. A J-beta primer mix and a sample-barcoded 5' primer were used in a second PCR of roughly 7 to 12 cycles. Via MiXCR, TCRdb re-called the 5' RACE reads, giving one row per CDR3 protein. This table has 1.5 million to 2 million distinct CDR3 sequences, around 42% appearing once. Sequenced input: blood. These receptors originate from a human donor in good health.

The chain couples TRBV9 to TRBJ2-5, with 7 bases lining up with TRBD2. The J call is uncertain, as TRBJ2-3 better fits the DNA end. CDR1 and CDR2 (germline): SGDLS, YYNGEE. The length of the CDR3 is 15 residues. The CDR3: CASSVGGMAKETQYF. In DNA, the CDR3 is TGTGCCAGCAGCGTGGGGGGGATGGCGAAAGAGACCCAGTATTTT.

The gene calls are TRBV10-3 and TRBJ2-1, with TRBD1 matching over 8 bases. Trimming removed 6 bases from V and 5 bases from J; junction bases left unmatched: 9. Germline V CDR1 and CDR2: ENHRY, SYGVKD. The CDR3 covers 15 residues. CDR3 loop: CAIRPSDRANNEQFF. The CDR3 region has the DNA TGTGCCATCAGACCCTCGGACAGGGCTAACAATGAGCAGTTCTTC.